Shown below are 10 T cell receptor beta chains from a single sample sequenced in a study of CD8+CD57+ T cells in acquired aplastic anemia. Template material for TCR beta VDJ and CDR3 profiling consisted of genomic DNA. TCRdb reanalysed the reads using MiXCR and keeps one entry per CDR3 protein. This sample yields some 200,000 distinct CDR3 sequences, of which approximately 50% are seen a single time; around a tenth belongs to the top ten. Whoever was chosen for sequencing had shown CD8+CD57+ cell expansion by flow cytometry. Input material: sorted CD4+, CD8+, or CD8+CD57+ T cells (not recorded which) from PBMCs. The receptors were sampled from a human donor with aplastic anemia.

The chain employs TRBV25-1 and TRBJ1-1; D is uncertain. Trimming shortened V by 1 base and J by 2 bases, and 14 bases separated the two germline ends. Germline CDR1 reads MGHDK; CDR2 reads SYGVNS. The CDR3 totals 16 residues. The CDR3 DNA reads TGTGCCAGCAGTGAATTTAGGAGGGTTTTTAACACTGAAGCTTTCTTT. This sequence encodes CASSEFRRVFNTEAFF.

This clonotype was recorded a few times. The chain employs TRBV20-1 and TRBJ1-5; the D is unclear. Trimming pared 3 bases from V and 0 bases from J, leaving 9 bases between. CDR1 and CDR2 from the germline V gene are DFQATT and SNEGSKA (reference sequence). The CDR3 has 14 residues. The CDR3 sequence is CSASRQASNQPQHF. CDR3 DNA sequence: TGCAGTGCTAGTCGGCAGGCTAGCAATCAGCCCCAGCATTTT.

This rearrangement joins TRBV19 to TRBJ1-1, with 7 bases fitting TRBD1. Germline trimming cut 6 bases from V and 8 bases from J; bases unmatched to any gene: 9. The CDR3 length is 13 residues. Germline V gene sequence: CDR1 LNHDA, CDR2 SQIVND (reference sequence). CDR3 in amino acids: CASRWTGVGEAFF. The CDR3 DNA is TGTGCCAGTAGGTGGACAGGAGTTGGAGAAGCTTTCTTT.

This clonotype occurred many times. The gene calls are TRBV11-2 and TRBJ2-3; TRBD2 matches at 11 bases. The CDR3 length is 17 residues. After removal of 3 bases from V and 5 bases from J, the junction contained 10 bases not matched to a gene. Germline CDR1 reads SGHAT; CDR2 reads FQNNGV. The CDR3 DNA follows: TGTGCCAGCAGCTTTATACTAGCGGGAGATCAGGTAGATACGCAGTATTTT. Protein product: CASSFILAGDQVDTQYF.

The table lists this clonotype with many counts. The chain links TRBV6-5 to TRBJ2-7; 9 bases line up with TRBD2. The germline CDR1 and CDR2 sequences are MNHEY and SVGAGI. Trimming cost V 0 bases and J 4 bases; bases outside gene matches: 7. The CDR3 sequence is 16 residues long. The CDR3 loop reads CASSYSRLAASYEQYF. Here the CDR3 DNA reads TGTGCCAGCAGTTACTCTAGACTAGCGGCCTCTTACGAGCAGTACTTC.

In this sample, this clonotype turned up many times. The chain uses TRBV7-9 and TRBJ1-2; D might be TRBD1 (6 bases). This CDR3 is 14 amino acids long. Trimming took off 3 bases at V and 8 bases at J, with 16 bases between the two ends. The germline V gene has CDR1 SEHNR and CDR2 FQNEAQ (reference sequence). The CDR3 here is CASSFNTGQGGYTF. The DNA for the CDR3 is TGTGCCAGCAGCTTTAACACGGGACAAGGGGGCTACACCTTC.

Ten or more counts support this clonotype. The rearrangement links TRBV5-1 to TRBJ2-1, with TRBD2 matching 9 bases. Germline loops: CDR1 SGHRS, CDR2 YFSETQ. After removal of 7 bases from V and 4 bases from J, the junction contained 9 bases not matched to a gene. The CDR3 extends over 15 amino acids. The CDR3 DNA sequence: TGCGCCAGCGGGAAGGGACTAGCCGATTACAATGAGCAGTTCTTC. Protein: CASGKGLADYNEQFF.

The CDR3 sequence: CASQDRGNYNEQFF. CDR3 coding DNA: TGTGCCAGCCAGGACAGGGGAAATTACAATGAGCAGTTCTTC. The chain combines TRBV25-1 with TRBJ2-1; 9 nucleotides match TRBD1. Germline CDR1 is MGHDK and CDR2 is SYGVNS. This CDR3 has 14 residues. The V gene end was trimmed by 8 bases and the J gene end by 4 bases; junction bases not matched to a gene: 6.

CDR3 amino acids: CASSLAAVNEQYF. CDR3 DNA: TGTGCCAGTAGTTTAGCAGCGGTAAACGAGCAGTACTTC. V and J are TRBV19 and TRBJ2-7, with D perhaps matching TRBD2 (5 bases). V dropped 5 bases and J dropped 5 bases, with 13 bases sitting between them. CDR1 is LNHDA, CDR2 SQIVND, per germline (reference sequence). The CDR3 is made up of 13 amino acids.

CDR3 sequence reads: CASTQDRRRETEAFF. The CDR3 nucleotides are TGTGCCAGTACCCAGGACAGGAGGCGTGAGACTGAAGCTTTCTTT. This chain connects TRBV2 to TRBJ1-1; 7 bases line up with TRBD1. Germline loops: CDR1 SNHLY, CDR2 FYNNEI. The ends lost 9 bases at V and 5 bases at J; junction bases unmatched: 15. CDR3 length: 15 amino acids. The whole variable domain, filled in from reference TRBV2 and TRBJ1-1, reads EPEVTQTPSHQVTQMGQEVILRCVPISNHLYFYWYRQILGQKVEFLVSFYNNEISEKSEIFDDQFSVERPDGSNFTLKIRSTKLEDSAMYFCASTQDRRRETEAFFGQGTRLTVV.